What follows are 25 T cell receptor beta chains derived from one specimen sequenced in a study of cytomegalovirus exposure and HLA in healthy donors. Vbeta (60) and Jbeta (13) primers were used in the PCR. TCRdb's table, derived via immunoSEQ multiplex PCR, lists solely in-frame clones and lacks some. The top ten clones hold 12% to 15% of a sample with 100,000 to 140,000 clones, around 74% of them seen once. The sequencing sample was made of PBMCs. These receptors all stem from a woman aged 35 to 49 in good health and CMV-seropositive.

The V call is TRBV5-5, the J call TRBJ2-3, with TRBD1 as a possible D gene (6 bases). The germline V and J ends were trimmed by 0 bases and 4 bases, with 12 bases remaining between them. Per germline, CDR1 SGHKS and CDR2 YYEKEE (reference sequence). The CDR3 has 15 amino acids. CDR3 bases: TGTGCCAGCAGCTTGGTACAGGGTACAGCAGATACGCAGTATTTT. Its translation: CASSLVQGTADTQYF.

The chain has TRBV5-5 and TRBJ1-5, with 8 positions matching TRBD1. Germline V gene sequence: CDR1 SGHKS, CDR2 YYEKEE (reference sequence). The V and J ends lost 0 bases and 2 bases, in that order; junction bases with no gene match: 1. The CDR3 has 15 amino acids. The CDR3 loop reads CASSLADRGNQPQHF. CDR3 DNA: TGTGCCAGCAGCTTGGCGGACAGGGGCAATCAGCCCCAGCATTTT.

The chain joins TRBV5-1 to TRBJ2-2; 9 bases line up with TRBD1. The germline gives CDR1 SGHRS, CDR2 YFSETQ. The CDR3 sequence is 17 residues long. Losses at the gene ends were 4 bases for V and 7 bases for J; bases not matched to a gene: 14. CDR3 residues: CASSLHNRGRGDGELFF. In DNA, the CDR3 is TGCGCCAGCAGCCTACACAACAGGGGGCGAGGTGACGGGGAGCTGTTTTTT. The whole variable domain, filled in from reference TRBV5-1 and TRBJ2-2, reads KAGVTQTPRYLIKTRGQQVTLSCSPISGHRSVSWYQQTPGQGLQFLFEYFSETQRNKGNFPGRFSGRQFSNSRSEMNVSTLELGDSALYLCASSLHNRGRGDGELFFGEGSRLTVL.

V is TRBV5-1 and J is TRBJ1-2; a possible D gene is TRBD1 (5 bases). Trimming pared 4 bases from V and 7 bases from J, leaving 14 bases between. The CDR3 covers 13 residues. Germline CDR1 and CDR2: SGHRS and YFSETQ. The CDR3 spells CASSPGGGAGYTF. Here the CDR3 DNA reads TGCGCCAGCAGCCCGGGGGGAGGGGCTGGCTACACCTTC.

The chain couples TRBV4-2 to TRBJ2-5, with 8 bases fitting TRBD2. Unmatched junction bases numbered 5, after V lost 1 base and J lost 1 base. The CDR3 totals 16 residues. Per the germline V gene, CDR1 is LGHNA and CDR2 is YNFKEQ. The CDR3, as DNA: TGTGCCAGCAGCCAAGCGATGGCGGGGGGCCAAGAGACCCAGTACTTC. This translates into CASSQAMAGGQETQYF.

The chain is built from TRBV4-1 and TRBJ1-1; D gene unclear. V was pared by 1 base and J by 1 base, with 13 bases between. Looked up from germline, CDR1 is MGHRA and CDR2 is YSYEKL. The CDR3 has 16 residues. CDR3 bases: TGCGCCAGCAGCCAAGGCCTGGCTTCCGCGAACACTGAAGCTTTCTTT. It encodes CASSQGLASANTEAFF.

The chain has TRBV7-8 and TRBJ2-7, with 13 bases identical to TRBD2. The CDR3 consists of 16 residues. The V and J ends lost 1 base and 4 bases, in that order; junction bases with no gene match: 4. CDR1 is SGHVS, CDR2 FQNEAQ, per germline. CDR3 in amino acids: CASSLGGTSGEYEQYF. The DNA of the CDR3 is TGTGCCAGCAGCTTAGGAGGGACTAGCGGGGAATACGAGCAGTACTTC.

The chain uses TRBV19 and TRBJ2-7; 8 bases are shared with TRBD1. Unmatched junction bases numbered 11, after V lost 6 bases and J lost 4 bases. The CDR3 has 15 amino acids. Germline CDR1 and CDR2: LNHDA and SQIVND (reference sequence). The CDR3 region has the DNA TGTGCCAGTAGAACGACGGGACAGGTCTATTACGAGCAGTACTTC. This gives the protein CASRTTGQVYYEQYF.

This clone was seen a handful of times. J is TRBJ2-3 and V is TRBV4-3; perhaps TRBD1 as D (6 bases). V gave up 0 bases and J gave up 6 bases, with 16 bases separating them. The germline CDR1 and CDR2 sequences are LGHNA and YSLEER. CDR3 length: 16 amino acids. CDR3 DNA: TGCGCCAGCAGCCAAGAGTTTAGGGGGACCGGGGATACGCAGTATTTT. It translates to CASSQEFRGTGDTQYF.

This clone was observed a single time. The chain has TRBV30 and TRBJ1-1; D is unclear. CDR3 length: 13 amino acids. The germline gives CDR1 GTSNPN, CDR2 SVGIG (reference sequence). V shed 2 bases and J shed 5 bases, with 12 bases lying between them. The CDR3 DNA is TGTGCCTGGAGTTCATTCAGTCTGACTGAAGCTTTCTTT. Its protein product is CAWSSFSLTEAFF.

The chain links TRBV4-1 to TRBJ1-3, with TRBD1 as a possible D gene (6 bases). The V end was cut by 0 bases, the J end by 4 bases, with 13 bases between. The CDR3 is 16 amino acids. Germline CDR1 MGHRA, CDR2 YSYEKL. The DNA of the CDR3 is TGCGCCAGCAGCCAAGATGAGGCAGGGGCGGGAAACACCATATATTTT. Its translation: CASSQDEAGAGNTIYF.

This clone has only a few counts. The chain recombines TRBV9 with TRBJ2-3; D gene ambiguous. CDR1 and CDR2 (germline): SGDLS, YYNGEE. The CDR3 consists of 13 residues. Trimming stripped 2 bases from V and 4 bases from J, with 8 bases between. The CDR3: CASSVGSPDTQYF. In DNA form, the CDR3 reads TGTGCCAGCAGCGTTGGTAGCCCAGATACGCAGTATTTT.

The chain couples TRBV10-2 to TRBJ2-3; no clear D gene. Trimming removed 4 bases at V and 6 bases at J, with 11 bases between. The germline V gene encodes CDR1 WSHSY and CDR2 SAAADI. The CDR3 loop spans 13 amino acids. The CDR3, as DNA: TGCGCCAGCAGTGCGTTCCTTCGGGATACGCAGTATTTT. Its translation: CASSAFLRDTQYF.

This clone was counted a single time. Other DNA variants within this sample encode the same CDR3. V usage is TRBV5-1 and J usage is TRBJ1-6, with 7 bases matching TRBD1. The CDR3 length is 14 residues. V lost 7 bases and J lost 10; bases outside the gene matches: 11. The germline gives CDR1 SGHRS, CDR2 YFSETQ. Here the CDR3 DNA reads TGCGCCAGCGCAACTGGGACAGTTAGCTCACCCCTCCACTTT. Protein: CASATGTVSSPLHF.

The count of this clone is one. This rearrangement joins TRBV15 to TRBJ1-5; tentatively, D is TRBD1 (6 bases). Per the germline V gene, CDR1 is LNHNV and CDR2 is YYDKDF (reference sequence). The CDR3 length is 15 residues. Trimming cost V 7 bases and J 4 bases, with 17 bases left between them. The CDR3 region is CATTRSGVRNQPQHF. In DNA, the CDR3 is TGTGCCACCACCCGGTCAGGGGTTAGAAATCAGCCCCAGCATTTT. Combining the CDR3 with reference TRBV15 and TRBJ1-5 gives the whole variable domain DAMVIQNPRYQVTQFGKPVTLSCSQTLNHNVMYWYQQKSSQAPKLLFHYYDKDFNNEADTPDNFQSRRPNTSFCFLDIRSPGLGDTAMYLCATTRSGVRNQPQHFGDGTRLSIL.

This chain uses TRBV30 with TRBJ1-6; D remains unclear. Germline V gene data show CDR1 as GTSNPN and CDR2 as SVGIG (reference sequence). V lost 3 bases and J 9 bases, leaving 12 bases between the germline ends. CDR3 size: 13 residues. This CDR3 is CAWRVNRGSPLHF. The DNA of the CDR3 is TGTGCCTGGAGAGTGAATCGAGGTTCACCCCTCCACTTT.

The chain combines TRBV19 with TRBJ2-3; TRBD2 aligns across 9 bases. The V and J ends lost 7 bases and 5 bases, in that order; junction bases with no gene match: 7. Germline CDR1 LNHDA, CDR2 SQIVND (reference sequence). The CDR3 contains 14 residues. In nucleotides, the CDR3 is TGTGCCAGTAAACCAGCGGGGGGAGGAGATACGCAGTATTTT. As protein: CASKPAGGGDTQYF.

The CDR3 here is CASSVGLAGEQETQYF. In nucleotides, the CDR3 is TGTGCCAGCAGCGTTGGATTAGCGGGGGAACAAGAGACCCAGTACTTC. V usage is TRBV7-2 and J usage is TRBJ2-5, with 9 bases aligning to TRBD2. The J segment lost 2 bases and the V segment lost 5 bases, leaving 9 bases of the junction unmatched. Germline CDR1 SGHTA, CDR2 FQGNSA. The CDR3 runs 16 residues.

The chain is built from TRBV27 and TRBJ2-1, with 8 positions matching TRBD2. This CDR3 comprises 17 residues. V was pared by 0 bases and J by 2 bases, with 6 bases of the junction left unmatched. Germline CDR1 reads MNHEY; CDR2 reads SMNVEV (reference sequence). CDR3 region: CASSLSGGGLPYNEQFF. The CDR3 DNA sequence: TGTGCCAGCAGTTTATCGGGCGGGGGGCTTCCCTACAATGAGCAGTTCTTC.

The sample holds a few counts of this clone. This chain joins TRBV6-1 and TRBJ2-6, with TRBD1 as a possible D gene (5 bases). Trimming cost V 6 bases and J 1 base, with 7 bases left between them. CDR3 size: 14 residues. Germline CDR1 MNHNS, CDR2 SASEGT. The CDR3, as DNA: TGTGCCAGCAGCAGACAGTCTGGGGCCAACGTCCTGACTTTC. Translated, it gives CASSRQSGANVLTF.

This sequence joins TRBV7-5 and TRBJ2-7; the D call TRBD1 from the table was never checked on the DNA. TRBV7-5 is termed a pseudogene. This CDR3 has 13 amino acids. In DNA, the CDR3 is TGTGCCAGAAGCTTAGACAGGGCGTACGAGCAGTACTTC. Amino acid sequence: CARSLDRAYEQYF.

J is TRBJ1-2 and V is TRBV2, with TRBD1 matching over 9 bases. This CDR3 spans 16 amino acids. Germline lookup yields CDR1 SNHLY and CDR2 FYNNEI. V shed 7 bases, J shed 1 base, and the junction held 10 bases outside the gene matches. The CDR3 region is CASTVTPGQGNYGYTF. CDR3 nucleotides: TGTGCCAGCACCGTTACACCGGGACAGGGTAACTATGGCTACACCTTC.

The chain combines TRBV27 with TRBJ1-3; D may be TRBD1 (5 bases). V lost 6 bases and J 1 base, leaving 10 bases between the germline ends. The germline gives CDR1 MNHEY, CDR2 SMNVEV (reference sequence). This CDR3 is built from 14 residues. The CDR3, as DNA: TGTGCCAGCAGAACGGCAGGGTCTGGAAACACCATATATTTT. It codes for CASRTAGSGNTIYF.

This chain uses TRBV15 with TRBJ1-4; TRBD1 agrees at 8 bases. The junction had 8 bases not matched to a gene; V was cut back by 1 base and J by 7 bases. Germline V gene sequence: CDR1 LNHNV, CDR2 YYDKDF (reference sequence). The CDR3 is 16 amino acids. For the CDR3, the DNA is TGTGCCACCAGCAGAGTGATGGGACAGGATAGTGAAAAACTGTTTTTT. Amino acids: CATSRVMGQDSEKLFF.

V gene TRBV11-2 combines with J gene TRBJ2-7; TRBD2 is a possible D gene (7 bases). The CDR3 totals 13 residues. Germline CDR1 and CDR2: SGHAT and FQNNGV. Trimming pared 8 bases from V and 3 bases from J, leaving 14 bases between. The CDR3 region is CASGRGNYYEQYF. As DNA, the CDR3 is TGTGCCAGCGGGAGGGGGAATTACTACGAGCAGTACTTC.